Below are 20 T cell receptor beta chains sequenced from a single sample in a study of cytomegalovirus exposure and HLA in healthy donors. The PCR contained 60 Vbeta and 13 Jbeta primers. Here immunoSEQ multiplex PCR was the method, and the copy in TCRdb shows in-frame clones only, minus some. The data show about 130,000 clones, around 81% seen once. The sequenced sample was PBMCs. The receptor set was obtained from a female donor in good health and CMV-seronegative.

The rearrangement uses TRBV18 and TRBJ1-1; D may be TRBD1 (6 bases). Germline V gene lookup returns CDR1 KGHSH and CDR2 LQKENI. The CDR3 spans 15 residues. The germline V and J ends were trimmed by 3 bases and 3 bases, with 14 bases remaining between them. The CDR3 loop reads CASSPQGIKDTEAFF. Written as DNA, the CDR3 is TGTGCCAGCTCACCCCAGGGGATAAAGGACACTGAAGCTTTCTTT.

The chain combines TRBV15 with TRBJ1-6, with D possibly matching TRBD1 (6 bases). CDR3 length: 17 amino acids. Germline V gene data show CDR1 as LNHNV and CDR2 as YYDKDF (reference sequence). V lost 3 bases and J lost 10, with 22 bases in between. CDR3 in DNA: TGTGCCACCAGCAGCGGGGAAGGTTTGGGGGCTAAGTCACCCCTCCACTTT. As protein: CATSSGEGLGAKSPLHF.

The V and J genes are TRBV6-4 and TRBJ1-4, with D tentatively TRBD1 (5 bases). Trimming cost V 4 bases and J 5 bases, with 8 bases left between them. The germline V gene encodes CDR1 MRHNA and CDR2 SNTAGT. The CDR3 extends over 13 amino acids. The CDR3 reads CASSGQLNEKLFF. The CDR3, as DNA: TGTGCCAGCAGTGGACAGCTCAATGAAAAACTGTTTTTT.

The gene calls are TRBV15 and TRBJ2-3; 9 nucleotides line up with TRBD1. CDR3 length equals 15 residues. V dropped 2 bases and J dropped 6; count of bases not matched to a gene: 6. Germline CDR1 and CDR2: LNHNV and YYDKDF (reference sequence). The CDR3 DNA follows: TGTGCCACCAGCAGAAGGACAGGGGCGTCGGATACGCAGTATTTT. Translated: CATSRRTGASDTQYF.

The V call is TRBV9, the J call TRBJ1-2; D is uncertain. The length of the CDR3 is 12 residues. Deletions cut 6 bases from V and 5 bases from J, with 11 bases between. CDR1 and CDR2 (germline): SGDLS, YYNGEE. The CDR3 nucleotides are TGTGCCAGCAATAGCGGGGTTTATGGCTACACCTTC. Its translation: CASNSGVYGYTF. Using reference TRBV9 and TRBJ1-2 for the parts outside the CDR3, the full variable domain is DSGVTQTPKHLITATGQRVTLRCSPRSGDLSVYWYQQSLDQGLQFLIQYYNGEERAKGNILERFSAQQFPDLHSELNLSSLELGDSALYFCASNSGVYGYTFGSGTRLTVV.

The chain couples TRBV18 to TRBJ2-7, with TRBD1 matching over 7 bases. After removal of 3 bases from V and 0 bases from J, the junction contained 11 bases not matched to a gene. This CDR3 contains 17 residues. Germline CDR1 and CDR2: KGHSH and LQKENI. CDR3 sequence (DNA): TGTGCCAGCTCACCGAGCAAGACAGGGCACACCTCCTACGAGCAGTACTTC. This sequence encodes CASSPSKTGHTSYEQYF.

This sequence joins TRBV19 and TRBJ1-1; no reliable D call. CDR1 and CDR2 from the germline V gene are LNHDA and SQIVND (reference sequence). V lost 9 bases and J 8 bases, leaving 16 bases between the germline ends. CDR3 length equals 12 residues. CDR3 in amino acids: CASNNRRLEAFF. The CDR3 nucleotides read TGTGCCAGCAATAATCGGCGGTTAGAAGCTTTCTTT. Supplemented by reference TRBV19 and TRBJ1-1, the full variable domain reads DGGITQSPKYLFRKEGQNVTLSCEQNLNHDAMYWYRQDPGQGLRLIYYSQIVNDFQKGDIAEGYSVSREKKESFPLTVTSAQKNPTAFYLCASNNRRLEAFFGQGTRLTVV.

In this sample, this clone turned up once. The rearrangement links TRBV2 to TRBJ2-5, with 9 bases fitting TRBD2. Unmatched junction bases numbered 16, after V lost 6 bases and J lost 2 bases. Germline lookup yields CDR1 SNHLY and CDR2 FYNNEI. CDR3 length: 18 residues. Written as DNA, the CDR3 is TGTGCCAGCAGGCAGACTGCGAGCGGGGGGCGAGAACAAGAGACCCAGTACTTC. Protein product: CASRQTASGGREQETQYF.

The chain has TRBV28 and TRBJ2-2; D perhaps matches TRBD2 (6 bases). The V gene's germline CDR1 is MDHEN and CDR2 SYDVKM. V was cut by 8 bases and J by 3 bases, with 22 bases left in between. This CDR3 is 17 amino acids long. CDR3 DNA: TGTGCCAGCTCTACGAACTTGGGGGGACGAGACACCGGGGAGCTGTTTTTT. It translates to CASSTNLGGRDTGELFF.

The chain is built from TRBV5-1 and TRBJ2-7; D not certain. This CDR3 spans 13 amino acids. In germline, CDR1 is SGHRS, CDR2 YFSETQ. With 2 bases removed from V and 2 bases from J, the gap between germline ends came to 8 bases. The CDR3 DNA sequence: TGCGCCAGCAGCTTTGACTCTGCCTACGAGCAGTACTTC. Its translation: CASSFDSAYEQYF.

The V and J genes are TRBV28 and TRBJ1-6, with 8 bases matching TRBD1. Germline V gene data show CDR1 as MDHEN and CDR2 as SYDVKM. This CDR3 comprises 16 residues. J was trimmed by 5 bases and V by 10 bases; bases with no gene match: 13. The CDR3 bases are TGTGCCACAGTCCAGGGGGCCACGGTGAATAATTCACCCCTCCACTTT. It is translated as CATVQGATVNNSPLHF.

This chain uses TRBV6-4 with TRBJ2-7, with TRBD2 matching 7 bases. CDR3 length equals 15 residues. Germline V gives CDR1 MRHNA, CDR2 SNTAGT. After removal of 2 bases from V and 0 bases from J, the junction contained 4 bases not matched to a gene. CDR3 nucleotides: TGTGCCAGCAGTGACGCAGCGGGGAGCTCCTACGAGCAGTACTTC. It is translated as CASSDAAGSSYEQYF.

This clone was seen only a few times. The chain employs TRBV10-3 and TRBJ2-5; TRBD2 agrees at 13 bases. V was clipped by 10 bases and J by 0 bases; unmatched bases: 2. The CDR3 length is 14 residues. Germline CDR1 is ENHRY and CDR2 is SYGVKD. The CDR3 sequence is CATGTSGDQETQYF. DNA of the CDR3: TGTGCCACCGGGACTAGCGGGGACCAAGAGACCCAGTACTTC.

The chain has TRBV27 and TRBJ2-3; D gene ambiguous. The CDR3 runs to 15 residues. Germline CDR1 is MNHEY and CDR2 is SMNVEV (reference sequence). The ends were cut back, 2 bases at V and 1 base at J, with 10 bases in the middle. DNA of the CDR3: TGTGCCAGCAGTTTAAGACTTTTAGGCACAGATACGCAGTATTTT. The encoded protein is CASSLRLLGTDTQYF.

In its sample, this clone was seen once. The rearrangement uses TRBV5-1 and TRBJ1-4, with a weak D call TRBD1 (5 bases). The CDR3 length is 13 residues. V was cut by 0 bases and J by 10 bases, with 10 bases left in between. Germline V CDR1 and CDR2: SGHRS, YFSETQ. CDR3 region: CASSLGGQGKLFF. Here the CDR3 DNA reads TGCGCCAGCAGCTTGGGGGGCCAGGGAAAACTGTTTTTT.

The chain joins TRBV18 to TRBJ2-7; no clear D gene. The CDR3 is made up of 13 amino acids. Trimming pared 4 bases from V and 4 bases from J, leaving 11 bases between. Germline V gives CDR1 KGHSH, CDR2 LQKENI. CDR3 nucleotide sequence: TGTGCCAGCTCACAACTCGAAACGTACGAGCAGTACTTC. This translates into CASSQLETYEQYF.

This clone was seen once. This chain uses TRBV6-5 with TRBJ1-1, with D perhaps TRBD1 (5 bases). There are 15 residues in the CDR3. V was pared by 4 bases and J by 6 bases, with 18 bases between. Germline V lookup: CDR1 MNHEY, CDR2 SVGAGI. DNA of the CDR3: TGTGCCAGCAGTTCTCTTAAGGGAGGGGTGGCTGAAGCTTTCTTT. Its protein is CASSSLKGGVAEAFF.

The chain has TRBV11-1 and TRBJ2-7, with D perhaps matching TRBD1 (6 bases). V was trimmed by 5 bases and J by 3 bases, leaving 8 bases between them. Germline CDR1 reads SGHAT; CDR2 reads FQDESV (reference sequence). The CDR3 length is 12 residues. CDR3 protein: CASSPQGYEQYF. For the CDR3, the DNA is TGTGCCAGCAGCCCACAGGGCTACGAGCAGTACTTC.

This clone was recorded only once. The chain uses TRBV27 and TRBJ2-7, with TRBD2 identical over 11 bases. Germline CDR1 is MNHEY and CDR2 is SMNVEV (reference sequence). V lost 5 bases to trimming and J lost 3 bases; unmatched junction nucleotides: 0. The CDR3 spans 13 residues. The CDR3 coding sequence is TGTGCCAGCAGTACTAGCGGGGGCTACGAGCAGTACTTC. This gives the protein CASSTSGGYEQYF.

V usage is TRBV18 and J usage is TRBJ1-5; 9 bases align to TRBD1. Germline CDR1 reads KGHSH; CDR2 reads LQKENI. The CDR3 runs 15 residues. V trimming: 4 bases; J trimming: 5 bases; junction bases outside the gene matches: 6. The DNA of the CDR3 is TGTGCCAGCTCACTTTCGGGACAGGGATATCAGCCCCAGCATTTT. Its translation: CASSLSGQGYQPQHF.